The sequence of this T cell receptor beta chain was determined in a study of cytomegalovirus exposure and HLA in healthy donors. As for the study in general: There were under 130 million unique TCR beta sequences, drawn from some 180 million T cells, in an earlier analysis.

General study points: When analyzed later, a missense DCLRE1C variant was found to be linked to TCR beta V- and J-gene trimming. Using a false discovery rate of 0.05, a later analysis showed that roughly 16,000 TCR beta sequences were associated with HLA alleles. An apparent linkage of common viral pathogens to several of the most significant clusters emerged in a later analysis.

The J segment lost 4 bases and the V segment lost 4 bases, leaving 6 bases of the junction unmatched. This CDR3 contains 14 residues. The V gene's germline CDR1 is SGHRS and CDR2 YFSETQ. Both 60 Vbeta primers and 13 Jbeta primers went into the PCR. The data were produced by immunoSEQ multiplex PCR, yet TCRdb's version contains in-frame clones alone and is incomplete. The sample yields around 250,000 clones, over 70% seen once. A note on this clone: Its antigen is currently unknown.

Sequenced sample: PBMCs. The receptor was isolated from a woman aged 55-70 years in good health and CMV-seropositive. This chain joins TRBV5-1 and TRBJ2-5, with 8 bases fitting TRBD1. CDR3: CASSPWTGRETQYF. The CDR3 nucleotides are TGCGCCAGCAGCCCCTGGACAGGGCGAGAGACCCAGTACTTC.